These T cell receptor beta chains were read from a single sample in a study of cytomegalovirus exposure and HLA in healthy donors. The table came from immunoSEQ multiplex PCR; TCRdb's copy has only in-frame clones and leaves some out. The table shows about 160,000 clones, with roughly 80% occurring only once. Sequenced sample: PBMCs. All receptors derive from a man aged 45-60 years in good health and CMV-seropositive. The CDR3 runs from the conserved cysteine through the conserved F or W. A D gene is named only where the DNA matches it firmly. Where a row states a size, it is once, few, many or the class of an expanded clone; other rows omit it.

D	J	size	length	V	CDR3	DNA
.	TRBJ2-5	.	13	TRBV5-4	CASSNWYQETQYF	TGTGCCAGCAGTAACTGGTACCAAGAGACCCAGTACTTC
.	TRBJ2-6	.	18	TRBV7-3	CASSLNRGSASGANVLTF	TGTGCCAGCAGCTTAAATCGGGGTTCGGCCTCTGGGGCCAACGTCCTGACTTTC
.	TRBJ1-6	.	18	TRBV21-1	CASSKEGQVPDYNSPLHF	TGTGCCAGCAGCAAAGAAGGACAGGTCCCTGACTATAATTCACCCCTCCACTTT
TRBD1	TRBJ1-5	once	16	TRBV15	CATSRDRGEPNQPQHF	TGTGCCACCAGCAGGGACAGGGGCGAACCCAATCAGCCCCAGCATTTT
TRBD1	TRBJ1-1	.	16	TRBV5-1	CASSSIQGASNTEAFF	TGCGCCAGCAGCTCTATACAGGGGGCCTCGAACACTGAAGCTTTCTTT
.	TRBJ2-1	.	16	TRBV5-6	CASSFAGLKGGNEQFF	TGTGCCAGCAGCTTCGCGGGACTCAAAGGAGGCAATGAGCAGTTCTTC
TRBD1	TRBJ1-2	once	15	TRBV5-1	CASSLMQGDQRRYTF	TGCGCCAGCAGCTTGATGCAGGGGGATCAGAGGCGCTACACCTTC
.	TRBJ1-1	.	15	TRBV11-2	CASSFRGGWNTEAFF	TGTGCCAGCAGCTTTAGAGGGGGATGGAACACTGAAGCTTTCTTT
.	TRBJ2-1	.	14	TRBV27	CASSSRTAYNEQFF	TGTGCCAGCTCCTCAAGGACAGCTTACAATGAGCAGTTCTTC
.	TRBJ2-5	.	13	TRBV5-1	CASSLGGSETQYF	TGCGCCAGCAGCTTGGGGGGCTCGGAGACCCAGTACTTC
.	TRBJ1-2	.	13	TRBV25-1	CASSEYSLQGDTF	TGTGCCAGCAGTGAATATTCCTTGCAGGGTGACACCTTC
TRBD1	TRBJ2-5	.	17	TRBV19	CASSIRPDRGSGETQYF	TGTGCCAGTAGTATAAGGCCGGACAGGGGTTCGGGGGAGACCCAGTACTTC
TRBD1	TRBJ2-3	.	14	TRBV30	CAWTPGQGADTQYF	TGTGCCTGGACCCCGGGACAGGGCGCAGATACGCAGTATTTT
.	TRBJ1-5	once	14	TRBV2	CASSSQGLNQPQHF	TGTGCCAGTTCAAGTCAGGGGCTAAATCAGCCCCAGCATTTT
.	TRBJ1-4	.	14	TRBV28	CASTLGEEVEKLFF	TGTGCCAGCACCTTGGGGGAGGAGGTGGAAAAACTGTTTTTT
TRBD2	TRBJ2-1	few	15	TRBV6-1	CASSEGAGGYNEQFF	TGTGCCAGCAGTGAAGGGGCGGGAGGGTACAATGAGCAGTTCTTC
.	TRBJ1-4	.	13	TRBV7-3	CASSATVNEKLFF	TGTGCCAGCAGCGCGACAGTTAATGAAAAACTGTTTTTT
TRBD1	TRBJ2-2	.	13	TRBV6-5	CATKEGAGGELFF	TGTGCCACCAAAGAGGGGGCGGGCGGGGAGCTGTTTTTT
TRBD2	TRBJ2-1	.	15	TRBV28	CASSLVASGGWGQFF	TGTGCCAGCAGTTTGGTTGCTAGCGGGGGGTGGGGGCAGTTCTTC
.	TRBJ1-1	once	12	TRBV5-1	CASSFGSTEAFF	TGCGCCAGCAGCTTTGGGAGCACTGAAGCTTTCTTT
TRBD1	TRBJ1-1	.	16	TRBV29-1	CSVGDSRILKNTEAFF	TGCAGCGTTGGGGACAGTCGCATCTTGAAGAACACTGAAGCTTTCTTT
.	TRBJ1-1	.	12	TRBV4-2	CASSQDYTEAFF	TGTGCCAGCAGCCAGGACTACACTGAAGCTTTCTTT
.	TRBJ2-5	.	14	TRBV29-1	CSVGGRLVKETQYF	TGCAGCGTTGGTGGTCGCCTAGTAAAAGAGACCCAGTACTTC
TRBD2	TRBJ2-7	.	14	TRBV7-2	CASSSGLAVYEQYF	TGTGCCAGCAGCTCGGGACTAGCCGTCTACGAGCAGTACTTC
.	TRBJ2-7	.	14	TRBV27	CASSTQRALAEQYF	TGTGCCAGCAGCACCCAGCGGGCCCTAGCCGAGCAGTACTTC
TRBD1	TRBJ2-1	.	14	TRBV6-1	CASSSQGARNEQFF	TGTGCCAGCAGTTCACAGGGGGCGCGGAATGAGCAGTTCTTC
.	TRBJ1-5	once	15	TRBV4-1	CASSQLTGNNQPQHF	TGCGCCAGCAGCCAACTAACAGGGAATAATCAGCCCCAGCATTTT
.	TRBJ2-7	.	15	TRBV5-4	CASSPDSSGDYEQYF	TGTGCCAGCAGCCCGGACTCGTCTGGAGACTACGAGCAGTACTTC
.	TRBJ2-7	few	14	TRBV2	CASSPPDRIYEQYF	TGTGCCAGCAGTCCACCCGACAGGATCTACGAGCAGTACTTC
.	TRBJ2-1	.	13	TRBV29-1	CSVETGASHEQFF	TGCAGCGTTGAGACGGGAGCATCCCATGAGCAGTTCTTC